The sample holds a few counts of the clone carrying this T cell receptor beta chain. Its antigen is as yet unknown. The trim removed 5 bases at V and 3 bases at J, leaving 3 bases unmatched. Germline V gene sequence: CDR1 DFQATT, CDR2 SNEGSKA (reference sequence). CDR3 size: 13 residues. This record belongs to a study of T cell repertoires in cytomegalovirus infection. The study's findings and limits: CMV-specific HLA-C-restricted TCR beta clonotypes dominated the ex vivo response.

Using its own MiXCR run on the reads, TCRdb lists one record per CDR3 protein. The sample yields under 850,000 distinct CDR3 sequences, roughly 33% seen once. The sequence came from a human donor in good health (CMV status not recorded). Some clones in this sample may be carry-over from other donors' samples. Sample: cultured PBMCs, taken from culture after CMV antigen stimulation. V is TRBV20-1 and J is TRBJ2-3; 9 nucleotides match TRBD2. CDR3 residues: CSALAGVTDTQYF. The CDR3, as DNA: TGCAGTGCTTTAGCGGGAGTAACAGATACGCAGTATTTT.